The TCR beta chain described here comes from a study of identical twins. The V end was cut by 6 bases, the J end by 2 bases, with 14 bases between. The length of the CDR3 is 14 residues. Per the germline V gene, CDR1 is MDHEN and CDR2 is SYDVKM. TCRdb re-analysed the 5' RACE reads in MiXCR, keeping a single row per CDR3 protein. The sample holds 500,000 to 650,000 distinct CDR3 sequences, more than 20% seen once. For this clonotype: Its specificity is not known.

General study findings and limits: The more abundant beta clonotypes in cord blood had fewer insertions, and memory repertoires did not show this.

These data were also filed under a second study, of yellow fever vaccine responses in identical twins. Turning to that study: Convergence reportedly seemed to mark part of the twins' vaccine T cell response, with personalization marking the rest.

The specimen was CD4+ T cells sorted from blood. The chain joins TRBV28 to TRBJ2-7; tentative D call: TRBD1 (6 bases). This clonotype originated in a woman younger than 35 in good health. CDR3 amino acids: CASRRPAGAYEQYF. Here the CDR3 DNA reads TGTGCCAGCAGACGACCGGCAGGGGCCTACGAGCAGTACTTC.